This T cell receptor (beta chain) comes out of a study of response to subunit inactivated influenza vaccine. Points from the study as a whole: Each seasonal influenza vaccination recruits few new T cells, the authors suggested.

This clonotype was seen ten or more times. Its cognate antigen is unknown. TCRdb independently ran MiXCR on the RT-PCR reads; one entry per CDR3 protein. The sample contains hundreds of thousands of distinct CDR3 sequences, about 14% of which appear only once. This sequence originates from a man aged 50 to 60 who received an inactivated influenza vaccine. Here the sequenced sample was PBMCs from blood, taken about 14 days before vaccination.

The CDR3 nucleotides are TGCGCCAGCAGCCAAGGGGTCGCGGGACGCACCGGGGAGCTGTTTTTT. Translated, it gives CASSQGVAGRTGELFF. This chain uses TRBV5-1 with TRBJ2-2; a possible D gene is TRBD2 (6 bases). V dropped 4 bases and J dropped 4 bases, with 17 bases sitting between them. Germline CDR1 SGHRS, CDR2 YFSETQ. This CDR3 has 16 amino acids.